This T cell receptor beta chain comes out of a study of T cell changes during pregnancy in multiple sclerosis. This CDR3 comprises 14 residues. Germline V gene data show CDR1 as SGDLS and CDR2 as YYNGEE. J gave up 4 bases and V 3 bases, and 5 bases lay outside the gene matches. Using immunoSEQ multiplex PCR, the repertoire was profiled, and TCRdb retains in-frame clones only, with some absent. The sample lists roughly 100,000 clones; 91% were seen once. The chain has TRBV9 and TRBJ1-2; 8 positions agree with TRBD1. The input for sequencing was peripheral blood, taken after pregnancy. This TCR was sampled from a female donor in good health, enrolled as a control in a pregnancy study. The CDR3 sequence: CASSAKTGAYGYTF. CDR3 nucleotides: TGTGCCAGCAGCGCCAAGACAGGGGCCTATGGCTACACCTTC.